These T cell receptor beta chains were read from a single sample in a study of CD8+ T cells in alopecia areata. Assay used: immunoSEQ multiplex PCR; TCRdb lists only in-frame clones, some missing. The sample consists of roughly 100,000 clones, 70% to 90% of them appearing once. The sequenced sample was CD8+ T cells sorted from blood, obtained at approximately week 30, from a patient treated with tofacitinib. Every receptor here comes from a human donor with alopecia areata. Both conserved end residues are part of each CDR3. Size is omitted from some rows. Given values are once, few, many or a class for expanded clones.

J: TRBJ1-2; V: TRBV29-1; size: -; CDR3: CSVEARWGYTF
J: TRBJ2-7; V: TRBV27; size: -; CDR3: CASSLAGSLAVQQYF
J: TRBJ2-7; V: TRBV27; size: -; CDR3: CASRQGYEQYF
J: TRBJ2-1; V: TRBV30; size: -; CDR3: CAWSGMSSYNEQFF
J: TRBJ1-1; V: TRBV19; size: -; CDR3: CASSIEGRGTEAFF
J: TRBJ2-1; V: TRBV7-9; size: -; CDR3: CASSLSEQINEQFF
J: TRBJ1-4; V: TRBV7-9; size: -; CDR3: CASSFTGTGREKLFF
J: TRBJ2-7; V: TRBV11-2; size: -; CDR3: CASSRDYRGSYEQYF
J: TRBJ1-1; V: TRBV27; size: -; CDR3: CASSFGTGGDTEAFF
J: TRBJ2-6; V: TRBV30; size: -; CDR3: CAWFLGSGANVLTF
J: TRBJ2-5; V: TRBV4-1; size: -; CDR3: CASSPTSGNEETQYF
J: TRBJ2-7; V: TRBV28; size: -; CDR3: CASSSPNGSFSVYYEQYF
J: TRBJ2-7; V: TRBV5-1; size: -; CDR3: CASSLASGAYEQYF
J: TRBJ2-1; V: TRBV4-1; size: -; CDR3: CASSQGDYNEQFF
J: TRBJ1-2; V: TRBV6-6; size: -; CDR3: CASMAGGYGYTF
J: TRBJ2-1; V: TRBV9; size: -; CDR3: CASSVEALGGSSYNEQFF
J: TRBJ2-4; V: TRBV29-1; size: -; CDR3: CSAMTSGSYIQYF
J: TRBJ2-5; V: TRBV4-1; size: -; CDR3: CASRPGPGTSPETQYF
J: TRBJ2-1; V: TRBV5-4; size: -; CDR3: CASTISYGRASYNEQFF
J: TRBJ2-7; V: TRBV4-1; size: -; CDR3: CASSPRRTASYEQYF
J: TRBJ2-3; V: TRBV7-9; size: -; CDR3: CASSLGTRSTDTQYF
J: TRBJ2-1; V: TRBV13; size: -; CDR3: CASSQVVLAANEQFF
J: TRBJ1-4; V: TRBV9; size: -; CDR3: CASSESGTAYEKLFF
J: TRBJ2-7; V: TRBV10-3; size: -; CDR3: CAISGPGTGSSYEQYF
J: TRBJ2-5; V: TRBV18; size: -; CDR3: CASSPRDGEETQYF
J: TRBJ2-1; V: TRBV7-9; size: few; CDR3: CASSLAANEQFF
J: TRBJ2-1; V: TRBV13; size: once; CDR3: CASSSLPWTPKAYNEQFF
J: TRBJ2-1; V: TRBV19; size: -; CDR3: CASSISTGPYNEQFF